Following are 27 T cell receptor beta chains from one sample sequenced in a study of response to subunit inactivated influenza vaccine. TCRdb fed the RT-PCR reads into MiXCR, producing one record per CDR3 protein. The sample has 800,000 or so distinct CDR3 sequences, about 20% seen once. This material consisted of PBMCs from blood, taken 5 to 6 days after vaccination. These receptors originate from a man aged 45 to 65 who received an inactivated influenza vaccine.

This clonotype turned up a few times. This chain joins TRBV20-1 and TRBJ2-7; no definite D call. CDR1 and CDR2 from the germline V gene are DFQATT and SNEGSKA (reference sequence). Trimming took 4 bases from V and 3 from J, leaving 13 bases between them. The CDR3 runs 13 residues. Written as DNA, the CDR3 is TGCAGTGCTAAAGGGCAGGCTTTCTACGAGCAGTACTTC. It specifies CSAKGQAFYEQYF.

This clonotype appeared a few times. The V gene is TRBV12-3 or TRBV12-4, the J gene TRBJ2-7; 7 bases fit TRBD1. This CDR3 spans 13 amino acids. V trimming: 4 bases; J trimming: 4 bases; junction bases outside the gene matches: 4. CDR3 sequence: CASSYQGDYEQYF. CDR3 DNA: TGTGCCAGCAGTTACCAGGGGGATTACGAGCAGTACTTC.

CDR3 DNA: TGTGCCAGCAGCCAACATGGATTCGGAGAGACCCAGTACTTC. This codes for CASSQHGFGETQYF. The rearrangement links TRBV14 to TRBJ2-5; no definite D call. Germline values: CDR1 SGHDN, CDR2 FVKESK. The CDR3 has 14 amino acids. The ends were cut back, 2 bases at V and 4 bases at J, with 11 bases in the middle.

This clonotype was observed a few times. The V and J genes are TRBV25-1 and TRBJ2-5; 7 bases line up with TRBD1. The CDR3 sequence is 17 residues long. Germline V gives CDR1 MGHDK, CDR2 SYGVNS. The ends lost 2 bases at V and 1 base at J; junction bases unmatched: 10. CDR3 in DNA: TGTGCCAGCAGTGAAAGACCGGGACAGATATTCCAAGAGACCCAGTACTTC. It encodes CASSERPGQIFQETQYF.

This clonotype was detected only a few times. V is TRBV27 and J is TRBJ2-1; TRBD2 matches 8 bases. CDR3 length: 19 residues. Trimming removed 6 bases from V and 4 bases from J; junction bases left unmatched: 20. CDR1 is MNHEY, CDR2 SMNVEV, per germline (reference sequence). CDR3 in amino acids: CASRLGRGIIPLGYNEQFF. CDR3 DNA: TGTGCCAGCAGACTCGGGAGGGGGATCATCCCGCTGGGATACAATGAGCAGTTCTTC.

This rearrangement joins TRBV18 to TRBJ2-1; D not certain. The CDR3 is 14 residues long. Germline lookup yields CDR1 KGHSH and CDR2 LQKENI. Trimming took 1 base from V and 3 from J, leaving 7 bases between them. Here the CDR3 DNA reads TGTGCCAGCTCACCACGCTTAATCTACAATGAGCAGTTCTTC. The encoded protein is CASSPRLIYNEQFF.

A few counts support this clonotype. Written as DNA, the CDR3 is TGTGCCAGCAGTCTGTCTAGCGGGAGGGCGTCCTACGAGCAGTACTTC. Its protein product is CASSLSSGRASYEQYF. The chain is built from TRBV6-1 and TRBJ2-7; TRBD2 agrees at 12 bases. Trimming removed 5 bases from V and 1 base from J; junction bases left unmatched: 6. Germline lookup yields CDR1 MNHNS and CDR2 SASEGT. The CDR3 extends over 16 amino acids.

The V gene is TRBV28, the J gene TRBJ2-7, with 10 bases aligning to TRBD1. Germline V CDR1 and CDR2: MDHEN, SYDVKM. The junction had 9 bases not matched to a gene; V was cut back by 3 bases and J by 1 base. CDR3 size: 17 residues. CDR3 protein: CASSLRQGARTSYEQYF. DNA for the CDR3: TGTGCCAGCAGTTTGCGACAGGGGGCTCGGACTTCCTACGAGCAGTACTTC.

Many counts were recorded for this clonotype. The chain is built from TRBV20-1 and TRBJ2-7; no definite D call. Germline CDR1 reads DFQATT; CDR2 reads SNEGSKA (reference sequence). The length of the CDR3 is 14 residues. V was trimmed by 6 bases and J by 1 base, leaving 16 bases between them. CDR3 in amino acids: CSAPVNRNSYEQYF. In DNA, the CDR3 is TGCAGTGCCCCAGTTAACCGTAATTCCTACGAGCAGTACTTC.

This clonotype occurred a few times. This chain connects TRBV7-2 to TRBJ2-5; 9 nucleotides match TRBD1. CDR1 SGHTA and CDR2 FQGNSA come from the germline V gene. J gave up 2 bases and V 5 bases, and 6 bases lay outside the gene matches. The CDR3 has 15 residues. CDR3 DNA: TGTGCCAGCAGCACCCGGACAGGGGCACAAGAGACCCAGTACTTC. Encoded protein: CASSTRTGAQETQYF.

The rearrangement joins TRBV6-2 or TRBV6-3 to TRBJ2-7, with 7 bases identical to TRBD2. The CDR3 contains 13 residues. V lost 5 bases, J lost 2 bases, and 3 bases stayed unmatched. CDR1 is MNHEY and CDR2 is SVGEGT in the germline V gene. For the CDR3, the DNA is TGTGCCAGCAGTCTAGCGGCGCCCTACGAGCAGTACTTC. Amino acid sequence: CASSLAAPYEQYF.

The rearrangement links TRBV18 to TRBJ2-7; no firm D call. Looked up from germline, CDR1 is KGHSH and CDR2 is LQKENI. V lost 0 bases and J 3 bases, leaving 12 bases between the germline ends. The CDR3 extends over 15 amino acids. The chain's CDR3 is CASSPPGSPFYEQYF. Written as DNA, the CDR3 is TGTGCCAGCTCACCACCAGGGTCACCCTTCTACGAGCAGTACTTC.

The rearrangement links TRBV15 to TRBJ1-1, with 8 bases identical to TRBD1. The CDR3 loop spans 13 amino acids. The V gene end was trimmed by 4 bases and the J gene end by 8 bases; junction bases not matched to a gene: 6. Germline assignment: CDR1 LNHNV and CDR2 YYDKDF (reference sequence). The CDR3 bases are TGTGCCACCAGCATATCATGGACAGGGGAAGCTTTCTTT. Encoded protein: CATSISWTGEAFF.

The rearrangement links TRBV7-9 to TRBJ2-5; 14 bases align to TRBD2. Trimming cost V 5 bases and J 5 bases; bases outside gene matches: 10. The CDR3 extends over 17 amino acids. The germline V gene encodes CDR1 SEHNR and CDR2 FQNEAQ (reference sequence). The CDR3 loop is CASSHPGTSGSRETQYF. The CDR3 nucleotides are TGTGCCAGCAGCCACCCCGGGACTAGCGGGAGCCGGGAGACCCAGTACTTC.

This clonotype was counted at least ten times. The V call is TRBV5-1, the J call TRBJ2-7; TRBD1 matches at 8 bases. From germline, CDR1 is SGHRS and CDR2 YFSETQ. The CDR3 loop spans 13 amino acids. The V and J ends lost 4 bases and 3 bases, in that order; junction bases with no gene match: 3. CDR3 nucleotides: TGCGCCAGCAGCGGAGGACAGGGCTACGAGCAGTACTTC. It is translated as CASSGGQGYEQYF.

This clonotype has just a few counts. This chain connects TRBV6-2 or TRBV6-3 to TRBJ2-4, with a weak D call TRBD1 (6 bases). Per the germline V gene, CDR1 is MNHEY and CDR2 is SVGEGT. Trimming stripped 2 bases from V and 1 base from J, with 12 bases between. This CDR3 spans 16 amino acids. DNA for the CDR3: TGTGCCAGCAGTTACACGCCAGGGGAGGCCAAAAACATTCAGTACTTC. It translates to CASSYTPGEAKNIQYF.

This chain links TRBV27 with TRBJ2-7; the D gene is possibly TRBD2 (5 bases). V was clipped by 5 bases and J by 2 bases, with 16 bases between them. CDR1 MNHEY and CDR2 SMNVEV come from the germline V gene (reference sequence). The CDR3 runs to 15 residues. This chain's CDR3 is CASSTNEGLAYEQYF. CDR3 bases: TGTGCCAGCAGTACCAACGAGGGTTTAGCCTACGAGCAGTACTTC.

The chain uses TRBV11-2 and TRBJ2-1; the D is unclear. The CDR3 contains 15 residues. Trimming removed 0 bases from V and 5 bases from J, with 11 bases in between. From germline, CDR1 is SGHAT and CDR2 FQNNGV. The CDR3 here is CASSLEQISHNEQFF. CDR3 nucleotides: TGTGCCAGCAGCTTAGAACAGATCTCACACAATGAGCAGTTCTTC.

The chain employs TRBV7-8 and TRBJ1-3; D possibly corresponds to TRBD1 (6 bases). Germline CDR1 reads SGHVS; CDR2 reads FQNEAQ. This CDR3 is 17 amino acids long. V lost 2 bases and J lost 0, with 14 bases in between. The CDR3 loop reads CASSLRTEPLSGNTIYF. The DNA of the CDR3 is TGTGCCAGCAGCTTACGGACAGAACCCCTCTCTGGAAACACCATATATTTT.

The CDR3, as DNA: TGTGCCAGCAGCTCAGGGGAGGGCCGAGGAATTGAGCAGTTCTTC. It codes for CASSSGEGRGIEQFF. The chain has TRBV7-6 and TRBJ2-1; a weak D match, TRBD2 (7 bases). Germline-derived CDR1 and CDR2 are SGHVS and FNYEAQ. The V gene lost 4 bases and the J gene lost 9 bases, with 19 bases spanning the gap. CDR3 size: 15 residues.

This clonotype was counted many times. This chain connects TRBV6-5 to TRBJ1-4; D gene ambiguous. The CDR3 is made up of 15 amino acids. Trimming pared 6 bases from V and 4 bases from J, leaving 15 bases between. In germline, CDR1 is MNHEY, CDR2 SVGAGI. Here the CDR3 DNA reads TGTGCCAGCAGACTCTCGACCGGTATTAATGAAAAACTGTTTTTT. Translating it yields CASRLSTGINEKLFF.

The chain carries TRBV20-1 and TRBJ1-5; D remains unclear. V was cut by 2 bases and J by 3 bases, with 14 bases left in between. The CDR3 has 15 amino acids. Germline CDR1 DFQATT, CDR2 SNEGSKA (reference sequence). As DNA, the CDR3 is TGCAGTGCTAGAACAGTCGGAGATCCCAATCAGCCCCAGCATTTT. This gives the protein CSARTVGDPNQPQHF.

Here the CDR3 DNA reads TGTGCCAGCAGTTTAGGACTAGGAAGGGTAGATACGCAGTATTTT. It specifies CASSLGLGRVDTQYF. The V gene is TRBV27, the J gene TRBJ2-3, with TRBD2 matching over 7 bases. CDR1 MNHEY and CDR2 SMNVEV come from the germline V gene (reference sequence). The CDR3 loop spans 15 amino acids. The V segment lost 2 bases and the J segment 5 bases; nucleotides outside the gene matches: 7.

The sample holds a few counts of this clonotype. The V call is TRBV29-1, the J call TRBJ2-1, with TRBD2 identical over 9 bases. Trimming at V came to 6 bases and at J to 4 bases, leaving 16 bases not matched to a gene. In germline, CDR1 is SQVTM, CDR2 ANQGSEA. The CDR3 spans 17 residues. The CDR3 nucleotides are TGCAGCGTCAAGGGGCGGGAGGGCCAAGGGCCTTACAATGAGCAGTTCTTC. This sequence encodes CSVKGREGQGPYNEQFF.

With regard to this clonotype: Mismatch with germline at one junction end may stem from a read error. The V gene is TRBV20-1, the J gene TRBJ2-5; 7 positions agree with TRBD1. Per the germline V gene, CDR1 is DFQATT and CDR2 is SNEGSKA (reference sequence). The CDR3 is made up of 16 amino acids. CDR3 sequence (DNA): TGCAGTGCCAGAGGGGCAAGGCAGGGGGATCAAGAGACCCAGTACTTC. Protein sequence: CSARGARQGDQETQYF.

This clonotype was observed a handful of times. V usage is TRBV12-3 or TRBV12-4 and J usage is TRBJ2-3, with D tentatively TRBD1 (6 bases). With 1 base removed from V and 0 bases from J, the gap between germline ends came to 11 bases. This CDR3 has 16 amino acids. CDR3: CASSLDRQGSTDTQYF. CDR3 in DNA: TGTGCCAGCAGTTTAGATCGGCAGGGGAGCACAGATACGCAGTATTTT.

The chain combines TRBV6-5 with TRBJ2-5, with D perhaps assigned TRBD1 or TRBD2 (6 bases each). V lost 1 base to trimming and J lost 4 bases, with 13 bases between them. Germline CDR1 MNHEY, CDR2 SVGAGI. The CDR3 has 15 amino acids. The CDR3 loop is CASSYFRGARETQYF. The CDR3 DNA sequence: TGTGCCAGCAGTTACTTTAGGGGGGCGAGAGAGACCCAGTACTTC.